The 30 T cell receptor beta chains in this list originate from one sample, sequenced in a study of blood T cell repertoires in COVID-19. Clones were sequenced by immunoSEQ multiplex PCR, and TCRdb holds only the in-frame ones, with some missing. In the table there are some 190,000 clones, approximately 81% of which are singletons. Sequenced: peripheral blood. Receptors originate from a woman of 80 years or more with acute or convalescent COVID-19.

This sequence joins TRBV10-3 and TRBJ2-5, with a tentative D call TRBD2 (5 bases). The V and J ends lost 4 bases and 1 base respectively, with 10 bases between them. The CDR3 covers 14 residues. Germline V gene data show CDR1 as ENHRY and CDR2 as SYGVKD. This CDR3 reads CAISAGIPQETQYF. The CDR3, as DNA: TGTGCCATCAGTGCCGGGATCCCCCAAGAGACCCAGTACTTC.

This chain's CDR3 is CASSSSTGGETQYF. For the CDR3, the DNA is TGCGCCAGCAGCTCGTCAACAGGGGGAGAGACCCAGTACTTC. The chain recombines TRBV5-1 with TRBJ2-5, with TRBD1 matching over 8 bases. The CDR3 spans 14 residues. Germline V lookup: CDR1 SGHRS, CDR2 YFSETQ. The junction had 5 bases not matched to a gene; V was cut back by 3 bases and J by 4 bases.

This clone was seen just once. CDR3 in amino acids: CASTSDRASNQPQHF. The DNA for the CDR3 is TGTGCCAGTACCTCGGACAGGGCCAGCAATCAGCCCCAGCATTTT. The chain carries TRBV19 and TRBJ1-5; 8 bases align to TRBD1. Germline assignment: CDR1 LNHDA and CDR2 SQIVND (reference sequence). Trimming took 7 bases from V and 1 from J; bases not matched to a gene: 6. The CDR3 is made up of 15 amino acids.

The chain joins TRBV19 to TRBJ2-1, with D perhaps matching TRBD1 (5 bases). The CDR3 covers 14 residues. Germline lookup yields CDR1 LNHDA and CDR2 SQIVND (reference sequence). Trimming cost V 5 bases and J 4 bases, with 12 bases left between them. CDR3 sequence reads: CASSPRPGYNEQFF. The CDR3 nucleotides are TGTGCCAGTAGTCCCCGGCCAGGGTACAATGAGCAGTTCTTC.

This chain joins TRBV28 and TRBJ2-7; 7 nucleotides agree with TRBD2. Germline V gene data show CDR1 as MDHEN and CDR2 as SYDVKM. V shed 7 bases and J 3 bases; nucleotides not matched to a gene: 12. The CDR3 totals 15 residues. CDR3 DNA sequence: TGTGCCAGCAAACGACCACTAGCGAGTCTCTACGAGCAGTACTTC. This sequence encodes CASKRPLASLYEQYF.

As DNA, the CDR3 is TGTGCCAGCAGCTTATGGAGCGGGAGTGACGGCACAGATACGCAGTATTTT. This encodes CASSLWSGSDGTDTQYF. The chain uses TRBV5-6 and TRBJ2-3; TRBD2 aligns across 8 bases. V was clipped by 2 bases and J by 1 base; unmatched bases: 9. The CDR3 spans 17 residues. Germline CDR1 is SGHDT and CDR2 is YYEEEE.

This chain links TRBV28 with TRBJ1-2; a possible D gene is TRBD1 (5 bases). Trimming cost V 5 bases and J 0 bases, with 13 bases left between them. The V gene's germline CDR1 is MDHEN and CDR2 SYDVKM. The CDR3 extends over 15 amino acids. The CDR3 spells CASSPRGRANYGYTF. In DNA, the CDR3 is TGTGCCAGCAGTCCCCGGGGGAGAGCTAACTATGGCTACACCTTC.

The rearrangement uses TRBV18 and TRBJ2-3, with D unclear. The V and J ends lost 3 bases and 3 bases respectively, with 13 bases between them. The germline gives CDR1 KGHSH, CDR2 LQKENI. The CDR3 extends over 15 amino acids. The CDR3 is CASSPSHGPTDTQYF. The DNA for the CDR3 is TGTGCCAGCTCACCCAGTCATGGCCCTACAGATACGCAGTATTTT.

The chain links TRBV29-1 to TRBJ2-1; 9 bases match TRBD2. CDR3 length: 11 amino acids. V lost 6 bases and J lost 10; bases outside the gene matches: 4. Germline values: CDR1 SQVTM, CDR2 ANQGSEA. The CDR3: CSVGLAIEQFF. Here the CDR3 DNA reads TGCAGCGTGGGACTAGCTATAGAGCAGTTCTTC.

The rearrangement joins TRBV18 to TRBJ2-2, with 9 positions matching TRBD2. This CDR3 region has 16 residues. Germline CDR1 KGHSH, CDR2 LQKENI. Losses at the gene ends were 2 bases for V and 2 bases for J; bases not matched to a gene: 3. CDR3 region: CASSPRLADNTGELFF. The CDR3 region has the DNA TGTGCCAGCTCACCAAGACTAGCGGATAACACCGGGGAGCTGTTTTTT.

The sample holds a few counts of this clone. The rearrangement joins TRBV18 to TRBJ2-7; perhaps TRBD2 as D (6 bases). CDR1 KGHSH and CDR2 LQKENI come from the germline V gene. The CDR3 sequence is 18 residues long. V was cut by 3 bases and J by 0 bases, with 21 bases left in between. CDR3 in DNA: TGTGCCAGCTCACCCTCCCTGGGCGGGACTGGGAGCTCCTACGAGCAGTACTTC. Amino acid sequence: CASSPSLGGTGSSYEQYF.

This chain uses TRBV19 with TRBJ2-3, with 12 nucleotides matching TRBD2. Germline CDR1 and CDR2: LNHDA and SQIVND (reference sequence). The CDR3 has 17 residues. The V segment lost 5 bases and the J segment 4 bases; nucleotides outside the gene matches: 10. Here the CDR3 reads CASSLRTTSGRADTQYF. In nucleotides, the CDR3 is TGTGCCAGTAGTCTCCGCACGACTAGCGGGAGAGCAGATACGCAGTATTTT.

J is TRBJ1-1 and V is TRBV12-5; D possibly corresponds to TRBD1 (5 bases). The CDR3 sequence is 14 residues long. The ends were cut back, 2 bases at V and 2 bases at J, with 9 bases in the middle. The germline CDR1 and CDR2 sequences are LGHNT and FRNRAP. CDR3 amino acids: CASGLTGHNTEAFF. Here the CDR3 DNA reads TGTGCTAGTGGTTTGACAGGTCACAACACTGAAGCTTTCTTT.

The table lists this clone with a count of one. V usage is TRBV19 and J usage is TRBJ1-5; D perhaps matches TRBD1 (5 bases). Per the germline V gene, CDR1 is LNHDA and CDR2 is SQIVND (reference sequence). The CDR3 runs to 15 residues. V lost 3 bases and J 0 bases, leaving 9 bases between the germline ends. CDR3 in amino acids: CASSIRGTSNQPQHF. CDR3 coding DNA: TGTGCCAGTAGTATCCGGGGGACTAGCAATCAGCCCCAGCATTTT.

This chain connects TRBV30 to TRBJ1-4; possibly TRBD1 for D (6 bases). This CDR3 region has 15 residues. The germline V and J ends were trimmed by 2 bases and 5 bases, with 15 bases remaining between them. CDR1 and CDR2 from the germline V gene are GTSNPN and SVGIG (reference sequence). CDR3 DNA sequence: TGTGCCTGGAGTAAATCGACAGGAGGAAATGAAAAACTGTTTTTT. Translated, it gives CAWSKSTGGNEKLFF.

The gene calls are TRBV25-1 and TRBJ2-1; weak D call: TRBD1 (5 bases). The CDR3 sequence is 16 residues long. The V end lost 6 bases, the J end lost 0 bases, and 15 bases lay between the germline ends. Per the germline V gene, CDR1 is MGHDK and CDR2 is SYGVNS. The CDR3 DNA reads TGTGCCAGCAGCCCGTTTGGGGCCTCCTCCTACAATGAGCAGTTCTTC. Protein sequence: CASSPFGASSYNEQFF. The full variable domain, rest sourced from reference TRBV25-1 and TRBJ2-1, is EADIYQTPRYLVIGTGKKITLECSQTMGHDKMYWYQQDPGMELHLIHYSYGVNSTEKGDLSSESTVSRIRTEHFPLTLESARPSHTSQYLCASSPFGASSYNEQFFGPGTRLTVL.

This clone was detected a few times. The V gene is TRBV5-1, the J gene TRBJ1-1; 8 bases line up with TRBD1. J gave up 1 base and V 6 bases, and 2 bases lay outside the gene matches. The V gene's germline CDR1 is SGHRS and CDR2 YFSETQ. The CDR3 covers 13 residues. CDR3 protein: CASMGQENTEAFF. DNA of the CDR3: TGCGCCAGCATGGGACAGGAGAACACTGAAGCTTTCTTT. The full variable domain, in which reference TRBV5-1 and TRBJ1-1 provide the parts outside the CDR3, is KAGVTQTPRYLIKTRGQQVTLSCSPISGHRSVSWYQQTPGQGLQFLFEYFSETQRNKGNFPGRFSGRQFSNSRSEMNVSTLELGDSALYLCASMGQENTEAFFGQGTRLTVV.

This clone was found once. The V and J genes are TRBV7-9 and TRBJ2-1, with a tentative D call TRBD2 (5 bases). V lost 4 bases and J 0 bases, leaving 16 bases between the germline ends. Germline CDR1 is SEHNR and CDR2 is FQNEAQ (reference sequence). The CDR3 has 17 residues. The CDR3 DNA reads TGTGCCAGCAGCTCCCTACTGGACTCCTACTCCTACAATGAGCAGTTCTTC. Its translation is CASSSLLDSYSYNEQFF.

The gene calls are TRBV19 and TRBJ1-1, with TRBD1 identical over 7 bases. Trimming at V came to 6 bases and at J to 0 bases, leaving 13 bases not matched to a gene. The CDR3 loop spans 17 amino acids. In germline, CDR1 is LNHDA, CDR2 SQIVND (reference sequence). The DNA for the CDR3 is TGTGCCAGTAGGCGACTTTCGACAGGGAGGTTGAACACTGAAGCTTTCTTT. It is translated as CASRRLSTGRLNTEAFF.

The CDR3 coding sequence is TGTGCCAGCAGTTCCCCCATGTCCGAAAAACTGTTTTTT. It yields the protein CASSSPMSEKLFF. The chain joins TRBV6-5 to TRBJ1-4; no clear D gene. Germline V CDR1 and CDR2: MNHEY, SVGAGI. Trimming left V 4 bases short and J 8 bases short, with 11 bases between. The CDR3 has 13 residues.

For this clone: A read error may account for a junction end that differs from germline. This chain uses TRBV4-2 with TRBJ1-1, with D possibly TRBD1 on 5 matching bases. The CDR3 sequence is 11 residues long. Germline V gene lookup returns CDR1 LGHNA and CDR2 YNFKEQ. Here the CDR3 DNA reads TGTGCCAGCAGCCAAAGGGACCGGGAGGACTTT. Protein: CASSQRDREDF.

CDR3 sequence reads: CASSVGGQPQYNEQFF. Written as DNA, the CDR3 is TGTGCCAGCAGCGTAGGAGGACAGCCCCAGTACAATGAGCAGTTCTTC. This chain joins TRBV9 and TRBJ2-1; TRBD1 might be the D (6 bases). Germline CDR1 is SGDLS and CDR2 is YYNGEE. Trimming took 0 bases from V and 4 from J, leaving 14 bases between them. This CDR3 is 16 amino acids long.

This clone has only one observation. The V gene is TRBV7-2, the J gene TRBJ1-2, with D unclear. The length of the CDR3 is 15 residues. Germline V gene lookup returns CDR1 SGHTA and CDR2 FQGNSA. The V and J ends lost 1 base and 4 bases respectively, with 13 bases between them. The chain's CDR3 is CASSLVAAGLYGYTF. The CDR3 DNA reads TGTGCCAGCAGCTTAGTCGCAGCAGGACTCTATGGCTACACCTTC.

V usage is TRBV4-1 and J usage is TRBJ1-6; 9 positions agree with TRBD1. The V and J ends lost 4 bases and 7 bases, in that order; junction bases with no gene match: 5. This CDR3 region has 15 residues. CDR1 is MGHRA, CDR2 YSYEKL, per germline. CDR3 sequence: CASSRDRGENSPLHF. The CDR3 nucleotides are TGCGCCAGCAGCCGAGACAGGGGGGAGAATTCACCCCTCCACTTT.

This clone was observed once. The V and J genes are TRBV2 and TRBJ1-2; a weak D match, TRBD1 (6 bases). From germline, CDR1 is SNHLY and CDR2 FYNNEI. Trimming took 6 bases from V and 4 from J, leaving 12 bases between them. There are 13 residues in the CDR3. For the CDR3, the DNA is TGTGCCAGCAGGCGCATAGGGGGCTATGGCTACACCTTC. Its protein product is CASRRIGGYGYTF.

The chain is built from TRBV5-1 and TRBJ2-3; D perhaps matches TRBD2 (6 bases). Trimming left V 1 base short and J 3 bases short, with 12 bases between. From germline, CDR1 is SGHRS and CDR2 YFSETQ. The CDR3 is 15 residues long. This chain's CDR3 is CASSLLRETTDTQYF. The CDR3, as DNA: TGCGCCAGCAGCTTGCTCCGGGAGACTACAGATACGCAGTATTTT.

The rearrangement joins TRBV4-3 to TRBJ2-4; TRBD2 agrees at 12 bases. CDR1 and CDR2 (germline): LGHNA, YSLEER. This CDR3 is 19 amino acids long. J gave up 3 bases and V 1 base, and 10 bases lay outside the gene matches. The CDR3 coding sequence is TGCGCCAGCAGCCAAGGAGGGCTAGCGGGAGGGCCGATCAAAAACATTCAGTACTTC. This sequence encodes CASSQGGLAGGPIKNIQYF.

This clone was seen only once. The chain has TRBV7-2 and TRBJ1-1, with TRBD1 identical over 7 bases. This CDR3 is 16 amino acids long. Germline trimming cut 1 base from V and 1 base from J; bases unmatched to any gene: 6. Germline CDR1 is SGHTA and CDR2 is FQGNSA. The CDR3 bases are TGTGCCAGCAGCTTAGAAATAAGACAGGGGAACACTGAAGCTTTCTTT. Residues: CASSLEIRQGNTEAFF.

The rearrangement links TRBV5-1 to TRBJ1-1; D not resolved. Trimming stripped 2 bases from V and 10 bases from J, with 9 bases between. The CDR3 length is 11 residues. Germline V gene sequence: CDR1 SGHRS, CDR2 YFSETQ. CDR3: CASSLGRVAFF. CDR3 DNA sequence: TGCGCCAGCAGCTTAGGTCGGGTAGCTTTCTTT.

This chain uses TRBV6-2 or TRBV6-3 with TRBJ2-7; 9 bases map to TRBD2. This CDR3 is built from 15 residues. CDR1 is MNHEY, CDR2 SVGEGT, per germline. Trimming cost V 6 bases and J 3 bases; bases outside gene matches: 9. For the CDR3, the DNA is TGTGCCAGCAGCTCTAGCGGGAATCCAAACTACGAGCAGTACTTC. The encoded protein is CASSSSGNPNYEQYF.